This T cell receptor (beta chain) is drawn from a study of control samples from healthy donors and cancer patients. This CDR3 comprises 15 residues. CDR1 and CDR2 (germline): LGHNA, YNFKEQ. V lost 0 bases to trimming and J lost 5 bases, with 10 bases between them. Measured with immunoSEQ multiplex PCR; TCRdb has only the in-frame clones, and not every one. The profile shows over 100,000 clones, approximately 88% of them singletons. In its sample, this clone was seen a few times. The chain links TRBV4-2 to TRBJ1-4; D is unclear. The sequence was obtained from a man aged 35 to 55 in good health. What was sequenced was blood. The CDR3 nucleotides read TGTGCCAGCAGCCAAGATTGGCGACAAAATGAAAAACTGTTTTTT. This encodes CASSQDWRQNEKLFF.